Following are 2 T cell receptor beta chains from one sample sequenced in a study of cytomegalovirus exposure and HLA in healthy donors. Libraries were prepared by immunoSEQ multiplex PCR; TCRdb keeps only in-frame clonotypes and omits some of them. The sample consists of about 63,000 clones, 95% of them appearing once. Sequencing input: PBMCs. The receptors here all came from a woman aged 18 to 35 in good health and CMV-seropositive.

The rearrangement uses TRBV28 and TRBJ2-5; TRBD1 agrees at 7 bases. The germline CDR1 and CDR2 sequences are MDHEN and SYDVKM. V lost 4 bases to trimming and J lost 2 bases; unmatched junction nucleotides: 7. CDR3 length equals 15 residues. CDR3 region: CASSCSPGQQETQYF. Written as DNA, the CDR3 is TGTGCCAGCAGTTGCTCCCCGGGACAGCAAGAGACCCAGTACTTC.

V gene TRBV7-2 combines with J gene TRBJ2-1; 8 bases are shared with TRBD2. Germline CDR1 and CDR2: SGHTA and FQGNSA. V dropped 6 bases and J dropped 2; count of bases not matched to a gene: 9. The CDR3 is 16 amino acids. CDR3 in amino acids: CASSVSGDGPYNEQFF. As DNA, the CDR3 is TGTGCCAGCAGTGTTAGCGGGGACGGACCCTACAATGAGCAGTTCTTC.